Sequencing of this T cell receptor beta chain was carried out in a study of technical replicates of blood from four donors. The sample holds one count of this clone. Germline loops: CDR1 MNHEY, CDR2 SMNVEV (reference sequence). The CDR3 sequence is 17 residues long. Trimming pared 2 bases from V and 2 bases from J, leaving 18 bases between. This table comes from immunoSEQ multiplex PCR, and its TCRdb copy is limited to in-frame clones, with some not included. The repertoire holds some 80,000 clones, approximately 96% seen once, with around 0.39% in the top ten. The sequencing sample was made of T cells isolated from PBMCs. V gene TRBV27 combines with J gene TRBJ1-2, with unresolved D. The clonotype originates from a human donor in good health. CDR3 sequence reads: CASSLDYRGLTNYGYTF. In DNA form, the CDR3 reads TGTGCCAGCAGTTTAGATTACCGCGGGTTAACCAACTATGGCTACACCTTC.